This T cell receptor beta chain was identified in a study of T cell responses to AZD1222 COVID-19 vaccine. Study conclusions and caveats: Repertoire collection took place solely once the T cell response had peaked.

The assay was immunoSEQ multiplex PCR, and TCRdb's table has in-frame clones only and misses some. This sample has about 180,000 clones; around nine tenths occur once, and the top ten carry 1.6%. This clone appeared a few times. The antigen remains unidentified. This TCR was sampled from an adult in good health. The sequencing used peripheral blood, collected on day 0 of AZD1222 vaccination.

As DNA, the CDR3 is TGTGCCAGCAGTTTATCGGGGGCTTTGGACACCGGGGAGCTGTTTTTT. Encoded protein: CASSLSGALDTGELFF. This chain joins TRBV27 and TRBJ2-2; TRBD1 is a possible D gene (6 bases). The CDR3 length is 16 residues. Between the trimmed V and J ends, which lost 0 bases and 3 bases, there was a span of 11 bases. The V gene's germline CDR1 is MNHEY and CDR2 SMNVEV (reference sequence).